The 3 T cell receptor beta chains below all came from one sample that was sequenced in a study of vaccination and CD4 T cells after COVID-19. Treatment noted: roughly 10-day PBMC culture with coronavirus spike peptide pools or control peptides (ViraFEST assay). These receptors' targets are unknown. Sequencing of cultured CD4+ T cell DNA used the Oncomine TCR Beta short-read assay. TCRdb re-called the PCR reads with MiXCR, one entry per CDR3 protein. The top ten clones hold around 16% of a sample with more than 10,000 distinct CDR3 sequences, 30% to 35% of them seen once. The starting material was CD4+ T cells from blood, cultured in vitro, obtained after SARS-CoV-2 vaccination. The receptor set was obtained from a human donor who had recovered from COVID-19.

The rearrangement uses TRBV28 and TRBJ1-1, with 10 bases aligning to TRBD1. The CDR3 has 19 residues. The ends lost 4 bases at V and 6 bases at J; junction bases unmatched: 20. Germline CDR1 reads MDHEN; CDR2 reads SYDVKM. The CDR3 DNA is TGTGCCAGCAGTTCGCGGTATGGGCTCCGGGACAGGGGAAGTGCTGAAGCTTTCTTT. This codes for CASSSRYGLRDRGSAEAFF. The complete variable domain, with remaining parts taken from reference TRBV28 and TRBJ1-1, reads DVKVTQSSRYLVKRTGEKVFLECVQDMDHENMFWYRQDPGLGLRLIYFSYDVKMKEKGDIPEGYSVSREKKERFSLILESASTNQTSMYLCASSSRYGLRDRGSAEAFFGQGTRLTVV.

This clonotype appeared a single time. This chain connects TRBV19 to TRBJ2-1, with 7 bases identical to TRBD1. CDR3 size: 14 residues. Trimming took 7 bases from V and 8 from J; bases not matched to a gene: 11. Germline CDR1 reads LNHDA; CDR2 reads SQIVND (reference sequence). This CDR3 reads CASTNHRGRDEQFF. The CDR3 DNA is TGTGCCAGTACCAATCATAGGGGGCGCGATGAGCAGTTCTTC.

This clonotype was counted a few times. The CDR3 sequence: CASMTSGTSKNIQYF. CDR3 DNA: TGTGCCAGTATGACTAGCGGTACGTCGAAAAACATTCAGTACTTC. This chain joins TRBV19 and TRBJ2-4, with TRBD2 matching over 9 bases. The CDR3 is 15 amino acids. Unmatched junction bases numbered 8, after V lost 7 bases and J lost 4 bases. Germline V CDR1 and CDR2: LNHDA, SQIVND (reference sequence).